The following is a T cell receptor beta chain sequence with its context. The antigen remains undetermined. This entry is derived from a study of T cell repertoires in cytomegalovirus infection. As for the study in general: As its CMV epitopes, the study selected recently identified HLA-C-restricted and well-studied HLA-B-restricted targets. Based on public TCR beta signatures, there were indications of CMV infection and of a matching HLA type.

Regarding the study as a whole: Ex vivo, HLA-C-restricted CMV-specific TCR beta clonotypes prevailed over the rest of the response.

TCRdb re-derived calls from the reads in MiXCR, one entry per CDR3 protein. The data show hundreds of thousands of distinct CDR3 sequences, 29% seen once. V was trimmed by 5 bases and J by 0 bases, leaving 17 bases between them. CDR3 length: 16 residues. Germline loops: CDR1 SGHVT, CDR2 SQSDAQ. The sequencing here drew on cultured PBMCs, taken from culture after CMV antigen stimulation. This sequence was found in a human donor in good health (CMV status not recorded). Some clones in this sample may be carry-over from other donors' samples. The chain employs TRBV7-4 and TRBJ2-7; D might be TRBD2 (5 bases). The CDR3 DNA reads as TGTGCCAGCAGCCGGCGCGGAGGCCTAAGCTCCTACGAGCAGTACTTC. This translates into CASSRRGGLSSYEQYF.